The 5 T cell receptor beta chains given below trace back to one sample, sequenced in a study of T cell responses to AZD1222 COVID-19 vaccine. Assay used: immunoSEQ multiplex PCR; TCRdb lists only in-frame clones, some missing. Seen here are around 85,000 clones, 85% to 90% observed once, and the top ten hold more than 1.2%. The sequencing here drew on peripheral blood, taken 28 days after the second AZD1222 dose. These receptors came from an adult who received the AZD1222 COVID-19 vaccine.

This clone occurred a few times. The chain couples TRBV9 to TRBJ1-3; 8 bases agree with TRBD1. The V gene's germline CDR1 is SGDLS and CDR2 YYNGEE. The CDR3 runs 16 residues. V gave up 0 bases and J gave up 4 bases; unmatched junction bases: 6. The CDR3 is CASSVGAGTGGNTIYF. CDR3 nucleotides: TGTGCCAGCAGCGTAGGGGCCGGGACAGGAGGAAACACCATATATTTT.

This chain connects TRBV28 to TRBJ1-6; 8 positions match TRBD1. CDR1 is MDHEN and CDR2 is SYDVKM in the germline V gene. The CDR3 has 17 amino acids. V trimming: 6 bases; J trimming: 4 bases; junction bases outside the gene matches: 11. The CDR3 DNA follows: TGTGCCAGCAGGAAATCCGGGACAGGATTTTATAATTCACCCCTCCACTTT. Translation: CASRKSGTGFYNSPLHF.

The V and J genes are TRBV20-1 and TRBJ2-5; 8 nucleotides line up with TRBD1. J was trimmed by 2 bases and V by 3 bases; bases with no gene match: 11. The CDR3 runs 16 residues. Germline values: CDR1 DFQATT, CDR2 SNEGSKA (reference sequence). CDR3 bases: TGCAGTGCTAGTTCTCTTGGACAGGGACTTCAAGAGACCCAGTACTTC. Protein sequence: CSASSLGQGLQETQYF.

The gene calls are TRBV6-5 and TRBJ1-5, with a possible D match to TRBD1 (6 bases). Per germline, CDR1 MNHEY and CDR2 SVGAGI. V dropped 6 bases and J dropped 6 bases, with 12 bases sitting between them. This CDR3 contains 13 residues. The CDR3 protein is CASSRQVGQPQHF. As DNA, the CDR3 is TGTGCCAGCAGCCGACAGGTCGGTCAGCCCCAGCATTTT.

The genes are TRBV11-1 and TRBJ2-3; 9 nucleotides match TRBD2. Germline CDR1 SGHAT, CDR2 FQDESV (reference sequence). The J segment lost 1 base and the V segment lost 5 bases, leaving 7 bases of the junction unmatched. CDR3 length: 16 amino acids. CDR3 in amino acids: CASSSLAGAGTDTQYF. CDR3 nucleotide sequence: TGTGCCAGCAGCAGCTTAGCGGGGGCCGGCACAGATACGCAGTATTTT.